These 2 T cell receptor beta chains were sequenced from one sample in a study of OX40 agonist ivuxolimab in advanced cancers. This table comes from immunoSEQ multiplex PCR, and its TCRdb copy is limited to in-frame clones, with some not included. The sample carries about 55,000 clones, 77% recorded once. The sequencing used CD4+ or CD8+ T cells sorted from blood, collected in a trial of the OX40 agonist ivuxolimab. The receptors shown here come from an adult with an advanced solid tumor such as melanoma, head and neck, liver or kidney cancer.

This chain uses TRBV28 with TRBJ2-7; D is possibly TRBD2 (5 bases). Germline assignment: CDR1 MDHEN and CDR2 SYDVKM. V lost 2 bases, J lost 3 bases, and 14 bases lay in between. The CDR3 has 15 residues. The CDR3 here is CASSLGGSRLYEQYF. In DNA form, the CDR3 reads TGTGCCAGCAGTTTAGGTGGGAGTCGTCTCTACGAGCAGTACTTC.

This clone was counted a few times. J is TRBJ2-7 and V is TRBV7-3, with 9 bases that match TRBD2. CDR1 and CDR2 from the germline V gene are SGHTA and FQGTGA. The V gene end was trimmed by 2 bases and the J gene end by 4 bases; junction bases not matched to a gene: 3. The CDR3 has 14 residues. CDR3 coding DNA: TGTGCCAGCAGCTTAGCGGGAGGGAAGTACGAGCAGTACTTC. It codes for CASSLAGGKYEQYF.